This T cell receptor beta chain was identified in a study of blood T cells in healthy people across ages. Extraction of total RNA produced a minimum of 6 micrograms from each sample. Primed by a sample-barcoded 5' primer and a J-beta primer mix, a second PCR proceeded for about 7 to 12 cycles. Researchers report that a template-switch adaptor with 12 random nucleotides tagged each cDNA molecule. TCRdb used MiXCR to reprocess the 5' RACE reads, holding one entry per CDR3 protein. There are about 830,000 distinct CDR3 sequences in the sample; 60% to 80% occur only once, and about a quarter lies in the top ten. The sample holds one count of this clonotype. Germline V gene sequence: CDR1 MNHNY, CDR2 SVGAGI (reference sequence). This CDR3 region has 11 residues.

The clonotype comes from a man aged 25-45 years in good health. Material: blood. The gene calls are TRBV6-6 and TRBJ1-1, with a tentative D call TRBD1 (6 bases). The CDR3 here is CVCWGPTEAFF. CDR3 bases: TGTGTATGCTGGGGGCCCACTGAAGCTTTCTTT.